This T cell receptor (beta chain) was retrieved from a study of shared clonotypes between healthy human individuals. Germline V CDR1 and CDR2: SGDLS, YYNGEE. The V and J ends lost 2 bases and 8 bases respectively, with 19 bases between them. This CDR3 is built from 16 residues. As to this clone: Its antigen remains unknown.

General study findings and limits: Unshared clonotypes carried lower generation probabilities than those common to all four donors. Researchers found naive subsets generally carried larger estimated richness than memory subsets.

Approximately 210 ng DNA, tens of thousands of T cell genomes, went into each sorted-subset replicate PCR. TCRdb's table, derived via immunoSEQ multiplex PCR, lists solely in-frame clones and lacks some. The sample carries approximately 2.3 million clones, about 92% recorded once. The rearrangement uses TRBV9 and TRBJ1-4, with TRBD1 as a possible D gene (5 bases). Sequenced input: naive CD4+ T cells from PBMCs. Subset specified: CD45RA+ positively selected. This TCR came from a man younger than 35 in good health. Some clones in this sample may be carry-over from other donors' samples. DNA of the CDR3: TGTGCCAGCAGCGTGGACTCCGGGGGAAGGGGAGAAAAACTGTTTTTT. Protein sequence: CASSVDSGGRGEKLFF. The variable domain in full, with the rest retrieved from reference TRBV9 and TRBJ1-4, is DSGVTQTPKHLITATGQRVTLRCSPRSGDLSVYWYQQSLDQGLQFLIQYYNGEERAKGNILERFSAQQFPDLHSELNLSSLELGDSALYFCASSVDSGGRGEKLFFGSGTQLSVL.